This T cell receptor (beta chain) was captured by sequencing in a study of shared clonotypes between healthy human individuals. Study details: Aged between 18 and 49, the donors were two women and three men.

Study conclusions and caveats: Clonotype sharing among donors, it was expected, would be affected by sequencing depth. Sampling covered blood only; tissue repertoires likely differ.

The method was immunoSEQ multiplex PCR; TCRdb's version includes in-frame clones alone and lacks a portion of them. The table includes about 480,000 clones, around 74% detected once. Trimming took off 4 bases at V and 2 bases at J, with 12 bases between the two ends. From germline, CDR1 is MNHEY and CDR2 SMNVEV (reference sequence). The CDR3 is 14 residues long. There are many counts of this clone. The target antigen is unknown. V and J are TRBV27 and TRBJ2-7; tentatively, D is TRBD1 or TRBD2 (5 bases each). The clonotype was recovered from a woman in her thirties or forties in good health. Some clones in this sample may be carry-over from other donors' samples. Sequenced sample: PBMCs. The CDR3 spells CASSWGIGAYEQYF. CDR3 sequence (DNA): TGTGCCAGCAGTTGGGGGATAGGGGCCTACGAGCAGTACTTC.